Sequencing of this TCR beta chain was carried out in a study of blood T cells in healthy people across ages (dated by TCRdb to 2013 to 2016). The study in broad terms: In model experiments, template switching captured about one uniquely barcoded TCR beta cDNA molecule for every two T cells. The study measured age-related changes in TCR beta repertoire diversity using deep sequencing normalized with unique cDNA molecular identifiers. The donors were split into four age groups: young (average about 16 years), middle-aged (roughly 39), aged (about 62) and long-lived (under 85). To avoid experimental bias, donors of different ages were spread randomly across the sequencing lanes. Two additional independent replicas of 1 million unique cDNA reads from the same blood draw were analyzed for two donors (one aged 18 to 29 and one aged 80 or older).

Only a few counts were recorded for this clonotype. This receptor's antigen is unknown. The record has no base qualities; no much larger clone is one base away. The donors were a few dozen Caucasian individuals from Russia, aged roughly 6 to 100 years, who were systemically healthy. Around 10 milliliters of peripheral blood were collected from each donor into EDTA-treated Vacutainer tubes. Ficoll-Paque density-gradient centrifugation was used to isolate PBMCs, with at least 7 million per sample. Total RNA was extracted from PBMCs with Trizol reagent, with at least 6 micrograms obtained per sample. The percentages of naive CD45RAhigh/CD27high T cells were determined by flow cytometry on a PBMC aliquot from every donor. Overall study results and their limits: Since profiling was done on bulk unsorted PBMCs, naive and antigen-experienced compartments could not be conclusively compared. The CMV infection status of donors was not known, potentially confounding age-related changes in expanded clonotypes. As age increased, observed TCR beta diversity per million T cells dropped in a roughly linear way, and a significant reduction was already evident by age about 40. There was a strong correlation between observed TCR beta diversity and the percentage of naive T cells measured by flow cytometry. Compared with the aged group, the long-lived group had more naive CD4+ T cells, fewer expanded clones and increased TCR diversity, a pattern suggesting age selection. Estimates of total diversity based on one million sequenced T cells were considered lower bounds and underestimates.

CDR1 and CDR2 are read off the germline V gene as MNHEY and SVGEGT. Inclusive of the bounding cysteine and phenylalanine, the CDR3 is 15 residues long. Only the CDR3 DNA is retained, 45 bases long and in frame from the first base. The V end loses 7 bases and the J end loses 6 bases, and a stretch of 18 bases separates them. The library relied on 5' RACE. For sequencing, an Illumina HiSeq 2500 was employed. A second PCR of about 6 to 11 cycles was run with a J-beta primer mix and a sample-barcoded 5' primer. A unique molecular identifier was introduced onto each TCR beta cDNA molecule by a template-switch 5' adaptor carrying 12 random nucleotides. Each sample yielded at least 3 million CDR3-containing paired-end reads. First-strand cDNA synthesis was performed from all RNA using the Mint cDNA synthesis kit, with priming by a TRBC-specific oligonucleotide. All cDNA was treated with uracil-DNA glycosylase and then went through a first 18-cycle PCR with the universal primers M1SS and BC2_uni_R. The study's own analysis went as follows. For normalization, 1 million high-quality reads were randomly selected from each sample, with every read carrying a distinct molecular identifier. Instead of being binned into consensus sequences, reads that shared molecular identifiers were thrown out. MiTCR, with a Q25 quality threshold and the strictest error-elimination algorithm, was used for CDR3 identification, clonotype clustering and error correction. A nonparametric unseen species model with Euler transformation was used to estimate lower-bound total TCR beta diversity. TCRdb reworked the public reads: Q25 trimming with fastp, MiXCR clone assembly, productive beta chains retained. Rows are combined by CDR3 protein, so each entry shows the most common genes and DNA. These V and J calls rely on TCRdb rather than the paper's analysis. This sample comprises 870,000 or so distinct CDR3 sequences, 29% of them detected only once. The ten most abundant clones make up around a sixth of the sample.

This TCR was sampled from a woman older than 75 in good health. Sequences were obtained from blood. Recombination linked TRBV6-2 or TRBV6-3 to TRBJ1-4; the D region possibly corresponds to TRBD1 (5 bases align). The CDR3 region reads CASTDPGRVYEKLFF. The bases read TGTGCCAGCACCGACCCGGGGCGAGTCTATGAAAAACTGTTTTTT.